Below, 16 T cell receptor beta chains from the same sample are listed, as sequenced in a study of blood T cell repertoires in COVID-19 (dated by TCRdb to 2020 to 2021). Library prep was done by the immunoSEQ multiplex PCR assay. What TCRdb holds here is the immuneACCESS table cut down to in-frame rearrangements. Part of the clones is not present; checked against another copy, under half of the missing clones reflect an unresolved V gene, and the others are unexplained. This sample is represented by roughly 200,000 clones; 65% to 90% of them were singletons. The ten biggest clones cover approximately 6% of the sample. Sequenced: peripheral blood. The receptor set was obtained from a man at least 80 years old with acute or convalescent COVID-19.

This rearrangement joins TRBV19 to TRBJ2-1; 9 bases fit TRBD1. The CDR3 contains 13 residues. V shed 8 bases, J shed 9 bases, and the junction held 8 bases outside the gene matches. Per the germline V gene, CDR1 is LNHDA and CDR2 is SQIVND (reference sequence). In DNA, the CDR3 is TGTGCCAGTTCCCGGACAGGGGAAGGTGAGCAGTTCTTC. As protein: CASSRTGEGEQFF. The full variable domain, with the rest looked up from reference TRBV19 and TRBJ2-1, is DGGITQSPKYLFRKEGQNVTLSCEQNLNHDAMYWYRQDPGQGLRLIYYSQIVNDFQKGDIAEGYSVSREKKESFPLTVTSAQKNPTAFYLCASSRTGEGEQFFGPGTRLTVL.

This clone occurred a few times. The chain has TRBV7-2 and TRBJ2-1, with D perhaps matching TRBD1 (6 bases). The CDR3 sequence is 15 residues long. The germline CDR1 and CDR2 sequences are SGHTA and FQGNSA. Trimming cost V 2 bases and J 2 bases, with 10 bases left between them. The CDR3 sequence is CASSLTPGAYNEQFF. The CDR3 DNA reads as TGTGCCAGCAGCTTAACCCCAGGGGCCTACAATGAGCAGTTCTTC.

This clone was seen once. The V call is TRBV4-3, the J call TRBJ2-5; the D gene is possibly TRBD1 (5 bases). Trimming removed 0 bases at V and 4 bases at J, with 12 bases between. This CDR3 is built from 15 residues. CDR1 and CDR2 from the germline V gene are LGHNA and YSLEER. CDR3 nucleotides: TGCGCCAGCAGCCAAGATCCGGTCAGGGTAGAGACCCAGTACTTC. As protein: CASSQDPVRVETQYF.

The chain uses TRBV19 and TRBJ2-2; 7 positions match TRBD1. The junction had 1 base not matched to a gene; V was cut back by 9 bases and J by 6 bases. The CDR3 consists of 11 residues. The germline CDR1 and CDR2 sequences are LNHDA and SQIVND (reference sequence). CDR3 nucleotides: TGTGCCAGCAGGGGGTCCGGGGAGCTGTTTTTT. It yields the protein CASRGSGELFF.

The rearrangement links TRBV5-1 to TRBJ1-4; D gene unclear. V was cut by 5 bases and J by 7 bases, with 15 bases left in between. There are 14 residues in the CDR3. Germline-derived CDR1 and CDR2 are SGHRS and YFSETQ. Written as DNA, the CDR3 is TGCGCCAGCAGAACGAGGCCCCAAAGTGAAAAACTGTTTTTT. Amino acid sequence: CASRTRPQSEKLFF.

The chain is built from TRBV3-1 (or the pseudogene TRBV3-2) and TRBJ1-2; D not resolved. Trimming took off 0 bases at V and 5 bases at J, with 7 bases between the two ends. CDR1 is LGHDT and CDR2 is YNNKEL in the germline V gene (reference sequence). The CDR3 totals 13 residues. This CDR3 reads CASSQDSRYGYTF. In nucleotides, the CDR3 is TGTGCCAGCAGCCAAGATTCCAGGTATGGCTACACCTTC.

CDR3 residues: CASLTGTAPYEQYV. The CDR3 region has the DNA TGTGCCAGCCTCACCGGGACAGCTCCCTACGAGCAGTACGTC. The chain has TRBV6-8 and TRBJ2-7; 7 bases align to TRBD1. With V trimmed by 8 bases and J by 2 bases, 9 bases remained unmatched. The CDR3 contains 14 residues. Germline V gene data show CDR1 as MNHGY and CDR2 as SAAAGT.

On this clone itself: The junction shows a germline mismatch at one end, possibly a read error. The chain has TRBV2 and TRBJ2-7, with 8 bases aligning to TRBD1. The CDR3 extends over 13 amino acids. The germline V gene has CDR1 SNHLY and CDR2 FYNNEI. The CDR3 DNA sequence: TGTGCCAGCAGGGAAGGACAGGGCTACGAGCAGTACTTC. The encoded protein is CASREGQGYEQYF.

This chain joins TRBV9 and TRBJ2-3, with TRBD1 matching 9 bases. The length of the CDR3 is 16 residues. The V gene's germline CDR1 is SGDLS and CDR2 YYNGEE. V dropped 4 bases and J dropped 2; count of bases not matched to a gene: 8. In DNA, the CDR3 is TGTGCCAGCAGCATGCGACAGGGGGTTACCACAGATACGCAGTATTTT. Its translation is CASSMRQGVTTDTQYF.

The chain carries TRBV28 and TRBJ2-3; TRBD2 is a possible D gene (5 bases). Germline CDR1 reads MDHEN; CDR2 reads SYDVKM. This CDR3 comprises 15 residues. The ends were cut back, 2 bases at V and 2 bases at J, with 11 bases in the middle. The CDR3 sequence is CASSLPRGSTDTQYF. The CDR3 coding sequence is TGTGCCAGCAGTTTACCGCGAGGGTCCACAGATACGCAGTATTTT.

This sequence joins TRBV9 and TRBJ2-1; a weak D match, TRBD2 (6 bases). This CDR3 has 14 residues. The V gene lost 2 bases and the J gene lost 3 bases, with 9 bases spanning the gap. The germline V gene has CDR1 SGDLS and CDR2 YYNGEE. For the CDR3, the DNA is TGTGCCAGCAGCGTTAATAGCGGCTACAATGAGCAGTTCTTC. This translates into CASSVNSGYNEQFF.

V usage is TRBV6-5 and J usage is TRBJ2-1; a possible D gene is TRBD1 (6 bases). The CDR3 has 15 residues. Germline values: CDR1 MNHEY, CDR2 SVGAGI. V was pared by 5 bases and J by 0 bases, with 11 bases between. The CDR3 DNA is TGTGCCAGCAGTCCGGACAGAAGCTCCTACAATGAGCAGTTCTTC. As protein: CASSPDRSSYNEQFF.

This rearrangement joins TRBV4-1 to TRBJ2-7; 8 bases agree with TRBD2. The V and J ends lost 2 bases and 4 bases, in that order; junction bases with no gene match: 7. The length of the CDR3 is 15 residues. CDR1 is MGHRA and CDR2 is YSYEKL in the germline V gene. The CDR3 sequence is CASSQRSGGPYEQYF. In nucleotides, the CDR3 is TGCGCCAGCAGCCAACGATCGGGAGGGCCGTACGAGCAGTACTTC.

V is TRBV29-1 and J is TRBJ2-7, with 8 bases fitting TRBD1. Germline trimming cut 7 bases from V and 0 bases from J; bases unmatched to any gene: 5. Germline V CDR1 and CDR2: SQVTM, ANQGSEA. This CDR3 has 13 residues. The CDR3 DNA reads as TGCAGCGCCGGACAGGGTGGCTCCTACGAGCAGTACTTC. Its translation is CSAGQGGSYEQYF.

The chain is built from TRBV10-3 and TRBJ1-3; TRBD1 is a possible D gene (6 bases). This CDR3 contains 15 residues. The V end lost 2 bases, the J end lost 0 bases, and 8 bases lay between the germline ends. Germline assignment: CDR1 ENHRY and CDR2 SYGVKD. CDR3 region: CAISEADSSGNTIYF. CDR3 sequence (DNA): TGTGCCATCAGTGAGGCGGACAGCTCTGGAAACACCATATATTTT.

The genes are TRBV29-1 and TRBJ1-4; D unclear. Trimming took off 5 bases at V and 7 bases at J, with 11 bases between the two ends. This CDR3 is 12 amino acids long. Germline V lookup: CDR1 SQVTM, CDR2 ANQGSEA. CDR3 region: CSVRQGGEKLFF. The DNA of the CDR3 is TGCAGCGTTAGACAAGGAGGTGAAAAACTGTTTTTT.